This T cell receptor (beta chain) was identified in a study of neurological immune-mediated disorders. The cDNA was synthesized by means of template-switch 5'RACE, which was carried out with 10-nucleotide random UMIs. Every sequencing run returned over 160 million TCR-beta sequences, which were derived from 15-18 subjects. TCRdb re-called the 5' RACE reads with MiXCR, one entry per CDR3 protein. Of 25,000 to 35,000 distinct CDR3 sequences detected, 10% to 15% appear once; the ten largest clones hold around 5%. This clonotype has a count of ten or more. V shed 2 bases, J shed 5 bases, and the junction held 6 bases outside the gene matches. The CDR3 extends over 14 amino acids. Germline assignment: CDR1 DFQATT and CDR2 SNEGSKA (reference sequence). Time point given: technical triplicate 2. CD4+ or CD8+ T cells, around 1 million per library, were used for sorted libraries.

Sequences were obtained from CD4+ T cells from blood. This TCR was recovered from a female donor with HTLV-1-associated myelopathy (HAM/TSP). This rearrangement joins TRBV20-1 to TRBJ2-7; TRBD2 matches 10 bases. The CDR3 here is CSARLAGVWNEQYF. CDR3 DNA: TGCAGTGCTAGACTAGCGGGAGTGTGGAACGAGCAGTACTTC.